This T cell receptor beta chain is from a study of read filtering for tumor transcriptome and immune sequencing. Study-wide findings and caveats: The CD138-negative fraction was mixed bone marrow immune cells, not pure T cells.

This clonotype was picked up many times. Its antigen is as yet unknown. Molecular barcoded adaptors covering alpha/delta and beta/gamma chains were used on roughly 400 ng RNA. TCRdb fed the reads into MiXCR, producing one record per CDR3 protein. The table shows about 90,000 distinct CDR3 sequences, with 10% to 15% occurring only once. The sample consisted of a population of CD138-negative cells sorted from bone marrow. The receptor's source is a donor at least 40 years old with multiple myeloma.

This chain's CDR3 is CASRISTSGGSSYNEQFF. CDR3 DNA sequence: TGTGCCAGCAGAATATCGACTAGCGGGGGTAGCTCCTACAATGAGCAGTTCTTC. The rearrangement uses TRBV2 and TRBJ2-1, with 12 bases fitting TRBD2. The V segment lost 6 bases and the J segment 0 bases; nucleotides outside the gene matches: 9. The CDR3 is made up of 18 amino acids. CDR1 and CDR2 (germline): SNHLY, FYNNEI.